A selection of T cell receptor beta chains follows, all from one sample in a study of cytomegalovirus exposure and HLA in healthy donors. Profiled with immunoSEQ multiplex PCR; TCRdb holds only in-frame clones, not every one. The profile shows about 200,000 clones, approximately 78% of them singletons. Input material: PBMCs. Source of these receptors: a woman between 45 and 60 years old in good health and CMV-seropositive. The CDR3 runs from the conserved cysteine through the conserved F or W. A D gene is named only where the DNA matches it firmly. Clone sizes are given selectively: once, few, many, or a class where the clone is expanded.

>TRBV29-1|13|TRBJ1-5|NA|NA
CSVGAGQNQPQHF
TGCAGCGTTGGGGCAGGTCAGAATCAGCCCCAGCATTTT
>TRBV30|13|TRBJ2-7|NA|TRBD2
CAYTSEFSYEQYF
TGTGCCTATACTAGCGAATTCTCCTACGAGCAGTACTTC
>TRBV11-3|13|TRBJ2-1|NA|NA
CASSLGLDNEQFF
TGTGCCAGCAGCTTAGGGCTAGACAATGAGCAGTTCTTC
>TRBV29-1|15|TRBJ2-1|NA|NA
CSVGPGRSSYNEQFF
TGCAGCGTTGGCCCGGGGAGGAGCTCCTACAATGAGCAGTTCTTC
>TRBV5-1|14|TRBJ1-6|NA|NA
CASSLEGYSSPLHF
TGCGCCAGCAGCTTGGAGGGGTATTCTTCACCCCTCCACTTT
>TRBV18|13|TRBJ1-1|NA|NA
CASKESQNTEAFF
TGTGCCAGTAAGGAGTCCCAGAACACTGAAGCTTTCTTT
>TRBV13|15|TRBJ2-1|NA|TRBD2
CASSLEGLAGTEQFF
TGTGCCAGCAGCTTAGAAGGACTAGCGGGAACTGAGCAGTTCTTC
>TRBV27|16|TRBJ2-1|NA|TRBD2
CASSYLLAGSYNEQFF
TGTGCCAGCAGTTATCTCCTAGCGGGCTCCTACAATGAGCAGTTCTTC
>TRBV28|12|TRBJ2-7|NA|NA
CASRIPGYEQYF
TGTGCCAGCAGAATCCCAGGCTACGAGCAGTACTTC
>TRBV5-5|14|TRBJ1-4|NA|NA
CASSLLGSNEKLFF
TGTGCCAGCAGCTTGTTGGGGAGCAACGAAAAACTGTTTTTT
>TRBV18|14|TRBJ2-5|NA|NA
CASSPPAGQETQYF
TGTGCCAGCTCACCACCGGCGGGTCAAGAGACCCAGTACTTC
>TRBV21-1|15|TRBJ2-7|NA|NA
CASSKERTGGYEQYF
TGTGCCAGCAGCAAAGAGAGGACAGGGGGCTACGAGCAGTACTTC
>TRBV9|15|TRBJ1-2|NA|NA
CASSPGRGGSYGYTF
TGTGCCAGCAGCCCCGGCCGGGGAGGATCCTATGGCTACACCTTC
>TRBV29-1|16|TRBJ2-5|few|TRBD2
CSVASPLSGGWETQYF
TGCAGCGTTGCTTCCCCCCTTAGCGGGGGGTGGGAGACCCAGTACTTC
>TRBV5-6|15|TRBJ2-7|few|TRBD2
CASSLLLAGPYEQYF
TGTGCCAGCAGCTTACTACTAGCGGGGCCCTACGAGCAGTACTTC
>TRBV10-2|16|TRBJ2-1|once|TRBD2
CASSESWRGGRNEQFF
TGCGCCAGCAGTGAGTCGTGGCGGGGGGGCCGTAATGAGCAGTTCTTC
>TRBV19|15|TRBJ1-2|NA|NA
CASSTPRGSNYGYTF
TGTGCCAGTAGTACTCCCCGGGGGAGTAACTATGGCTACACCTTC
>TRBV7-9|17|TRBJ2-2|once|NA
CASSLGRRQNTPGELFF
TGTGCCAGCAGCTTAGGTCGTCGACAAAACACGCCCGGGGAGCTGTTTTTT
>TRBV5-1|14|TRBJ2-5|NA|NA
CASSFEQAAETQYF
TGCGCCAGCAGCTTCGAACAGGCCGCCGAGACCCAGTACTTC
>TRBV5-4|13|TRBJ1-2|NA|NA
CASSTEPNYGYTF
TGTGCCAGCAGTACAGAACCTAACTATGGCTACACCTTC
>TRBV6-5|15|TRBJ2-1|NA|NA
CASSYGVRRYNEQFF
TGTGCCAGCAGTTACGGGGTTAGGAGGTACAATGAGCAGTTCTTC
>TRBV30|14|TRBJ1-6|NA|TRBD1
CAWSTRQGDSPLHF
TGTGCCTGGAGTACCCGACAGGGCGATTCACCCCTCCACTTT
>TRBV5-1|15|TRBJ1-2|NA|NA
CASSLLTAGGYGYTF
TGCGCCAGCAGCTTGCTGACAGCAGGCGGCTATGGCTACACCTTC
>TRBV28|13|TRBJ2-2|NA|NA
CASSLVVGGELFF
TGTGCCAGCAGTTTAGTTGTCGGCGGGGAGCTGTTTTTT
>TRBV4-2|13|TRBJ2-7|few|TRBD2
CASSLAGATEQYF
TGTGCCAGCAGCTTAGCGGGAGCCACGGAGCAGTACTTC
>TRBV7-6|16|TRBJ2-1|NA|NA
CASSPQAGLAYNEQFF
TGTGCCAGCAGCCCTCAGGCGGGGCTCGCCTACAATGAGCAGTTCTTC
>TRBV2|16|TRBJ2-6|NA|TRBD2
CASGAGGFSGANVLTF
TGTGCCAGCGGGGCGGGGGGTTTCTCTGGGGCCAACGTCCTGACTTTC
>TRBV7-9|16|TRBJ2-6|NA|NA
CSSSPHRANGANVLTF
TGTTCCAGCAGCCCACACAGGGCAAACGGGGCCAACGTCCTGACTTTC
>TRBV6-5|16|TRBJ2-2|NA|NA
CASSYSGGKNTGELFF
TGTGCCAGCAGTTACTCGGGGGGAAAAAACACCGGGGAGCTGTTTTTT
>TRBV9|11|TRBJ2-6|few|NA
CASSARTGLCF
TGTGCCAGCAGCGCTCGGACTGGCCTTTGTTTC
>TRBV9|14|TRBJ2-7|NA|NA
CASSVVPSSYEQYF
TGTGCCAGCAGCGTAGTCCCGTCCTCCTACGAGCAGTACTTC
>TRBV28|17|TRBJ2-1|NA|TRBD2
CASSLYSGRASYNEQFF
TGTGCCAGCAGTTTATATAGCGGGAGGGCCTCCTACAATGAGCAGTTCTTC
>TRBV6-1|16|TRBJ2-2|NA|NA
CASSESSLGVTGELFF
TGTGCCAGCAGTGAAAGTAGTTTAGGGGTTACCGGGGAGCTGTTTTTT
>TRBV19|15|TRBJ1-1|once|NA
CASSIKEGGNTEAFF
TGTGCCAGTAGTATAAAGGAGGGAGGGAACACTGAAGCTTTCTTT
>TRBV5-6|17|TRBJ2-2|NA|NA
CASSLPSVGRGTGKLFF
TGTGCCAGCAGCTTGCCCTCCGTCGGGAGAGGTACCGGGAAGCTGTTTTTT
>TRBV7-9|15|TRBJ1-2|NA|TRBD1
CASSPGTGGNYGYTF
TGTGCCAGCAGCCCCGGGACAGGCGGTAACTATGGCTACACCTTC
>TRBV15|14|TRBJ2-7|few|TRBD1
CATSRGGQAYEQYF
TGTGCCACCAGCAGAGGCGGACAGGCCTACGAGCAGTACTTC
>TRBV28|17|TRBJ2-7|NA|TRBD1
CASSLAYLQGAMYEQYF
TGTGCCAGCAGTCTTGCCTACCTGCAGGGGGCTATGTACGAGCAGTACTTC
>TRBV2|15|TRBJ2-2|NA|TRBD2
CASRGGLAGTGELFF
TGTGCCAGCAGAGGCGGACTAGCGGGCACCGGGGAGCTGTTTTTT
>TRBV2|13|TRBJ2-7|NA|NA
CARRQAGAYEQYF
TGTGCCAGAAGACAGGCGGGGGCCTACGAGCAGTACTTC
>TRBV6-5|15|TRBJ1-1|NA|NA
CASSPGGRVNTEAFF
TGTGCCAGCAGCCCCGGGGGGAGGGTGAACACTGAAGCTTTCTTT
>TRBV27|15|TRBJ2-7|few|NA
CASSLSDRSPYEQYF
TGTGCCAGCAGTCTCTCTGACAGGTCCCCCTACGAGCAGTACTTC
>TRBV7-9|17|TRBJ2-3|NA|NA
CASSPRFYAPRTDTQYF
TGTGCCAGCAGCCCCCGTTTCTACGCCCCCCGGACAGATACGCAGTATTTT
>TRBV2|15|TRBJ1-6|NA|NA
CASSVTEDYNSPLHF
TGTGCCAGCAGTGTAACAGAAGACTATAATTCACCCCTCCACTTT
>TRBV2|14|TRBJ2-7|NA|TRBD1
CASSGQGTYYEQYF
TGTGCCAGCAGTGGACAGGGGACCTACTACGAGCAGTACTTC
>TRBV25-1|16|TRBJ1-4|few|TRBD1
CASSRTGDPTNEKLFF
TGTGCCAGCAGCCGAACAGGGGACCCAACTAATGAAAAACTGTTTTTT
>TRBV27|13|TRBJ1-1|once|NA
CASRTIGGVEAFF
TGTGCCAGTCGCACTATAGGGGGGGTTGAAGCTTTCTTT
>TRBV7-6|15|TRBJ1-1|NA|TRBD1
CASSPTWDRITEAFF
TGTGCCAGCAGCCCCACGTGGGACAGGATAACTGAAGCTTTCTTT
>TRBV6-4|17|TRBJ1-5|few|NA
CASSDLRQPRRSMGQHF
TGTGCCAGCAGTGACCTAAGACAGCCCCGCAGATCAATGGGCCAGCATTTT
>TRBV5-8|13|TRBJ1-2|NA|NA
CASSVGANYGYTF
TGTGCCAGCAGCGTAGGAGCTAACTATGGCTACACCTTC
>TRBV4-3|15|TRBJ2-3|once|NA
CASSQQDAFTDTQYF
TGCGCCAGCAGCCAGCAGGATGCCTTCACAGATACGCAGTATTTT
>TRBV29-1|13|TRBJ2-7|NA|TRBD1
CSVEGQEGDEQYF
TGCAGCGTCGAGGGACAGGAGGGGGACGAGCAGTACTTC
>TRBV19|14|TRBJ1-2|NA|NA
CASSFVGGNYGYTF
TGTGCCAGTAGTTTCGTTGGGGGGAACTATGGCTACACCTTC